This TCR beta chain was captured in a study of regulatory T cells in long-lasting Graves disease. Findings and limits, study-wide: Persistent-disease Graves' patients showed less TCR diversity than new cases.

CDR1 is MNHEY and CDR2 is SVGEGT in the germline V gene. The ends lost 7 bases at V and 2 bases at J; junction bases unmatched: 7. This CDR3 contains 15 residues. Time point reported: newly diagnosed GD, antithyroid drugs for less than 3 months. PBMC RNA served as the TCR library source. Note on this clonotype: The target antigen is unknown.

iRepertoire HTBI primers and Arm-PCR of CDR3 regions built TCR beta libraries. TCRdb reprocessed the multiplex PCR reads via MiXCR and lists one record per CDR3 protein. Among 300,000 to 450,000 distinct CDR3 sequences listed, about a sixth were seen once. Specimen: peripheral blood mononuclear cells (PBMCs), collected at new diagnosis, from a patient treated with antithyroid drugs. J is TRBJ2-5 and V is TRBV6-2 or TRBV6-3; 10 bases agree with TRBD1. This sequence originates from a female donor with Graves disease. The CDR3 coding sequence is TGTGCCAGCACCTCACCGGGACAGGGGCAAGAGACCCAGTACTTC. This sequence encodes CASTSPGQGQETQYF.